Below, 3 T cell receptor beta chains from the same sample are listed, as sequenced in a study of blood T cell repertoires in COVID-19. Profiling relied on immunoSEQ multiplex PCR, and the TCRdb table lists in-frame clones only, not all of them. Of hundreds of thousands of clones in the sample, roughly 84% are singletons; the top ten hold about 20%. The sequenced sample was peripheral blood. The source is a man under 40 with active or convalescent COVID-19.

This CDR3 is CASSPTSGGANEQFF. For the CDR3, the DNA is TGTGCCAGCAGCCCGACTAGCGGGGGGGCCAATGAGCAGTTCTTC. The J gene is TRBJ2-1, the V gene TRBV6-2 or TRBV6-3, with 14 bases that match TRBD2. This CDR3 spans 15 amino acids. The trim removed 6 bases at V and 6 bases at J, leaving 4 bases unmatched. Germline CDR1 is MNHEY and CDR2 is SVGEGT.

The chain carries TRBV5-4 and TRBJ2-1; TRBD1 is a possible D gene (5 bases). Germline V lookup: CDR1 SGHNT, CDR2 YYREEE (reference sequence). Trimming removed 7 bases at V and 6 bases at J, with 14 bases between. The CDR3 sequence is 13 residues long. The CDR3 loop is CASHPQGSNEQFF. CDR3 in DNA: TGTGCCAGCCATCCTCAGGGCAGCAATGAGCAGTTCTTC.

The rearrangement uses TRBV9 and TRBJ2-5, with D tentatively TRBD2 (6 bases). Trimming took off 4 bases at V and 6 bases at J, with 16 bases between the two ends. This CDR3 contains 14 residues. Germline V CDR1 and CDR2: SGDLS, YYNGEE. Written as DNA, the CDR3 is TGTGCCAGCAGCCCCCGGGGGACTCGGAAGACCCAGTACTTC. It yields the protein CASSPRGTRKTQYF. Filled out from reference TRBV9 and TRBJ2-5, the complete variable domain reads DSGVTQTPKHLITATGQRVTLRCSPRSGDLSVYWYQQSLDQGLQFLIQYYNGEERAKGNILERFSAQQFPDLHSELNLSSLELGDSALYFCASSPRGTRKTQYFGPGTRLLVL.